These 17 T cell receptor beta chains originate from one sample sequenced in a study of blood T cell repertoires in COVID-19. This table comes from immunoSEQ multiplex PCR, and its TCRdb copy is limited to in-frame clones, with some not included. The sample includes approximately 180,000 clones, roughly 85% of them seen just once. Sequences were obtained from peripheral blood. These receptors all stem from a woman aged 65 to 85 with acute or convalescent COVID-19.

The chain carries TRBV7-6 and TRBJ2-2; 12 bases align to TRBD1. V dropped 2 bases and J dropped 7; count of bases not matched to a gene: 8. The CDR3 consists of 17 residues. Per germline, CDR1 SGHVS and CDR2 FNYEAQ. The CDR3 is CASSLTGTGGSGGELFF. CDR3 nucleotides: TGTGCCAGCAGCTTAACCGGGACAGGGGGCTCGGGCGGGGAGCTGTTTTTT.

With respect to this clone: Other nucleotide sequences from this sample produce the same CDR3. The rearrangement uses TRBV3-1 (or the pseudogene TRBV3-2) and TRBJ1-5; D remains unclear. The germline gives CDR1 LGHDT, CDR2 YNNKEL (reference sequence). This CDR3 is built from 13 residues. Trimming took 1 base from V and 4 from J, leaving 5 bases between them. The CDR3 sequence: CASSQGRNQPQHF. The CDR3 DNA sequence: TGTGCCAGCAGCCAAGGCCGGAATCAGCCCCAGCATTTT.

The CDR3, as DNA: TGTGCCAGCAGCTTGGCTGGGCAGGGGCATCAGCCCCAGCATTTT. Residues: CASSLAGQGHQPQHF. The chain joins TRBV5-6 to TRBJ1-5; D might be TRBD1 (6 bases). Germline V gene data show CDR1 as SGHDT and CDR2 as YYEEEE. Trimming left V 0 bases short and J 5 bases short, with 12 bases between. The CDR3 sequence is 15 residues long.

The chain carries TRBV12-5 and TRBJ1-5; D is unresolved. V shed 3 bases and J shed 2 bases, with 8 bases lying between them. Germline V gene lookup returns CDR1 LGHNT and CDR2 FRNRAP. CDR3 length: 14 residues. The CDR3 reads CASGLEGGNQPQHF. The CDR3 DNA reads TGTGCTAGTGGTTTAGAAGGAGGCAATCAGCCCCAGCATTTT. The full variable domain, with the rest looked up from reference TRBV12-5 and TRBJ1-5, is DARVTQTPRHKVTEMGQEVTMRCQPILGHNTVFWYRQTMMQGLELLAYFRNRAPLDDSGMPKDRFSAEMPDATLATLKIQPSEPRDSAVYFCASGLEGGNQPQHFGDGTRLSIL.

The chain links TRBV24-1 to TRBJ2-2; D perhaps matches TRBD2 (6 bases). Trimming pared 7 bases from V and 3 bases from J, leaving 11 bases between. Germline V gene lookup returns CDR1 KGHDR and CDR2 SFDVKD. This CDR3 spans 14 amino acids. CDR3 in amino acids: CATRGTLDTGELFF. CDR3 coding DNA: TGTGCCACCAGGGGGACTCTTGACACCGGGGAGCTGTTTTTT.

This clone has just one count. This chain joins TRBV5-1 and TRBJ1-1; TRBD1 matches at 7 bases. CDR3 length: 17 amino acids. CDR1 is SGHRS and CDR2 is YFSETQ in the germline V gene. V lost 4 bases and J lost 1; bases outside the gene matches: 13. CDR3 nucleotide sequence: TGCGCCAGCAGCGTACGATCAGGGGGTTTTAAGAACACTGAAGCTTTCTTT. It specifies CASSVRSGGFKNTEAFF.

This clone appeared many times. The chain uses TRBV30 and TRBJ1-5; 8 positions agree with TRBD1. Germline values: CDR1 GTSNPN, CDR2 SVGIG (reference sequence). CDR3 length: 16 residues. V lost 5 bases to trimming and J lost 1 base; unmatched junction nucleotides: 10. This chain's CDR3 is CAWCFQGAGSNQPQHF. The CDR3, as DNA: TGTGCCTGGTGTTTCCAGGGGGCTGGGAGCAATCAGCCCCAGCATTTT.

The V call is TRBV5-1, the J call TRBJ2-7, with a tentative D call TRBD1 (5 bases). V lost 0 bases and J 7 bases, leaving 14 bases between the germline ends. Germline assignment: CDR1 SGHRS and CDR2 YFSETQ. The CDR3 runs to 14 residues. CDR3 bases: TGCGCCAGCAGCTTGGGACAGCTTATGATAGAGCAGTACTTC. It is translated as CASSLGQLMIEQYF.

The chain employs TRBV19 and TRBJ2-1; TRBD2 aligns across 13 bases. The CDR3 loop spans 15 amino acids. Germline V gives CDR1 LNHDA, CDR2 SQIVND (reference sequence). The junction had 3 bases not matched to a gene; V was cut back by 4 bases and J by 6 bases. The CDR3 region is CASSTGLAGSNEQFF. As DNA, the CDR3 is TGTGCCAGTAGTACGGGACTAGCGGGATCCAATGAGCAGTTCTTC.

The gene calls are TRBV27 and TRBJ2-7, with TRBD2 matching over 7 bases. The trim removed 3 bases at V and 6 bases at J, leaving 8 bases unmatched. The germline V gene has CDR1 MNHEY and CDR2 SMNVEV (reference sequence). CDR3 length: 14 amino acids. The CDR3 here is CASSFRGRAGEQYF. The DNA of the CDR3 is TGTGCCAGCAGTTTTCGTGGGAGGGCCGGCGAGCAGTACTTC.

Here the CDR3 DNA reads TGTGCCAGCAGTACCTTGGGGAGAGGGAGAACCGGGGAGCTGTTTTTT. As protein: CASSTLGRGRTGELFF. The chain has TRBV7-8 and TRBJ2-2, with D possibly matching TRBD2 (5 bases). V was trimmed by 6 bases and J by 5 bases, leaving 19 bases between them. Germline CDR1 reads SGHVS; CDR2 reads FQNEAQ. The CDR3 loop spans 16 amino acids.

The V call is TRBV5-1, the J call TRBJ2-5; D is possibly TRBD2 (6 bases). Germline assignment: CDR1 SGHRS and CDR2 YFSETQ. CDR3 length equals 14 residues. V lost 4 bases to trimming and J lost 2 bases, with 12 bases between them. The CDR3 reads CASSHGGPQETQYF. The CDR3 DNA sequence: TGCGCCAGCAGCCACGGAGGGCCGCAAGAGACCCAGTACTTC.

The CDR3 is CAISPRGGQLNTEAFF. The DNA for the CDR3 is TGTGCCATCAGCCCCCGGGGGGGACAGTTGAACACTGAAGCTTTCTTT. V gene TRBV10-3 combines with J gene TRBJ1-1; 7 bases map to TRBD1. Germline values: CDR1 ENHRY, CDR2 SYGVKD. The CDR3 extends over 16 amino acids. Losses at the gene ends were 6 bases for V and 0 bases for J; bases not matched to a gene: 10.

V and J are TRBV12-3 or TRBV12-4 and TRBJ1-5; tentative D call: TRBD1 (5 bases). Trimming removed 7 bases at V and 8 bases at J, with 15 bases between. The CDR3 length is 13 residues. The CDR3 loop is CASKGRAGEPQHF. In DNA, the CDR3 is TGTGCCAGCAAGGGGAGGGCGGGGGAGCCCCAGCATTTT.

Here the CDR3 DNA reads TGTGCCAGCTCACCAGGCCTAGAAGAGACCCAGTACTTC. Protein sequence: CASSPGLEETQYF. The chain carries TRBV18 and TRBJ2-5; no reliable D call. The CDR3 is 13 amino acids. V was trimmed by 2 bases and J by 3 bases, leaving 7 bases between them. Germline CDR1 is KGHSH and CDR2 is LQKENI.

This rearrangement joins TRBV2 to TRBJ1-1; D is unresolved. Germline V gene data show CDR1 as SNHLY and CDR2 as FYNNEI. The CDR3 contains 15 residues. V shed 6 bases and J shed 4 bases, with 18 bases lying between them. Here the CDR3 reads CASRGEGLRVTEAFF. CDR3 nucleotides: TGTGCCAGCAGGGGTGAAGGACTACGGGTCACTGAAGCTTTCTTT.

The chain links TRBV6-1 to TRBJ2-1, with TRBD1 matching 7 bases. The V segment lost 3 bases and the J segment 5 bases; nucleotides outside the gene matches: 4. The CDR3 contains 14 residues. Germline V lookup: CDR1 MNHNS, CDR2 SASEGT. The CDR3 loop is CASSDQTGNNEQFF. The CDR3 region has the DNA TGTGCCAGCAGTGACCAGACAGGGAACAATGAGCAGTTCTTC.